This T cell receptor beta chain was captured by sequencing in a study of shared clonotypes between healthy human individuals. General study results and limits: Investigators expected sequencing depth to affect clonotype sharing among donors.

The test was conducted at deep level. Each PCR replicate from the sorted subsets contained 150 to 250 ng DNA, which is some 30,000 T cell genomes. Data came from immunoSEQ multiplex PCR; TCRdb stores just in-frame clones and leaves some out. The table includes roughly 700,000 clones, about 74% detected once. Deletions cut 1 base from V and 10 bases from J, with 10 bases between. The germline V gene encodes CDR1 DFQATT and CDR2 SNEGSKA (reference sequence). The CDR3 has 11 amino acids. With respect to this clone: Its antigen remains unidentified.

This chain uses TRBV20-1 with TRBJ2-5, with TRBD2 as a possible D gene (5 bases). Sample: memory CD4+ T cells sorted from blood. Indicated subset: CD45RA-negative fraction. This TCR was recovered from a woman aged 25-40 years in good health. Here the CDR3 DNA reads TGCAGTGCTAGAGTCCGGGGAAACCAGTACTTC. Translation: CSARVRGNQYF.